Detailed here is one T cell receptor (beta chain). No antigen is known for it. These data originate in a study of cytomegalovirus exposure and HLA in healthy donors. Study context: The roughly 670 first-cohort repertoires and the 95 to 150 validation repertoires shared the same platform, a later analysis reported.

Notes on the study in general: The study listed approximately 160 cytomegalovirus-associated TCR beta chains.

The assay was immunoSEQ multiplex PCR, and TCRdb's table has in-frame clones only and misses some. This table holds more than 150,000 clones, approximately 83% found once. The length of the CDR3 is 15 residues. CDR1 MNHEY and CDR2 SVGAGI come from the germline V gene. J gave up 6 bases and V 6 bases, and 6 bases lay outside the gene matches. The chain carries TRBV6-5 and TRBJ1-6, with 9 nucleotides matching TRBD1. This clonotype originated in a woman aged 18-29 years in good health and CMV-seropositive. Sequenced input: PBMCs. CDR3 bases: TGTGCCAGCAGCCCCCAGACAGGGGGTAATTCACCCCTCCACTTT. The encoded protein is CASSPQTGGNSPLHF.